Each of the 21 T cell receptor beta chains below was sequenced from the same sample in a study of blood T cells in healthy people across ages. Alongside a J-beta primer mix, a sample-barcoded 5' primer served in a second PCR lasting roughly 7 to 11 cycles. MiXCR was run by TCRdb on the 5' RACE reads, yielding one entry per CDR3 protein. The top ten hold 9.4% of the sample, which has around 700,000 distinct CDR3 sequences, around 25% seen once. This sample was shared with a second study, whose subject was T cells of mothers and their children.

Input material: blood. These receptors were taken from a boy younger than 18 in good health.

The V call is TRBV28, the J call TRBJ2-3; D gene ambiguous. Germline V lookup: CDR1 MDHEN, CDR2 SYDVKM. The V end was cut by 6 bases, the J end by 4 bases, with 23 bases between. CDR3 length: 17 residues. CDR3 sequence (DNA): TGTGCCAGCAGCTCACACTGGAGCGACCACCACCCAGATACGCAGTATTTT. This gives the protein CASSSHWSDHHPDTQYF.

This clonotype was found a few times. The gene calls are TRBV6-6 and TRBJ2-1; 13 bases fit TRBD2. This CDR3 is built from 15 residues. Per germline, CDR1 MNHNY and CDR2 SVGAGI (reference sequence). Trimming at V came to 4 bases and at J to 10 bases, leaving 7 bases not matched to a gene. CDR3: CASSSGTSGKVEQFF. The CDR3 nucleotides are TGTGCCAGCAGTTCCGGGACTAGCGGGAAAGTAGAGCAGTTCTTC.

The rearrangement joins TRBV9 to TRBJ2-7, with a weak D call TRBD1 (6 bases). Trimming left V 2 bases short and J 0 bases short, with 9 bases between. The CDR3 contains 14 residues. Per germline, CDR1 SGDLS and CDR2 YYNGEE. The CDR3 nucleotides read TGTGCCAGCAGCGTTGGACAGAACTCCTACGAGCAGTACTTC. It yields the protein CASSVGQNSYEQYF.

The rearrangement links TRBV2 to TRBJ2-7, with D hard to call. This CDR3 contains 13 residues. Per germline, CDR1 SNHLY and CDR2 FYNNEI. The ends were cut back, 6 bases at V and 0 bases at J, with 9 bases in the middle. For the CDR3, the DNA is TGTGCCAGCAGGCGATGGAGCTCCTACGAGCAGTACTTC. It yields the protein CASRRWSSYEQYF.

The V and J genes are TRBV4-3 and TRBJ2-1; no reliable D call. The germline V gene encodes CDR1 LGHNA and CDR2 YSLEER. The CDR3 sequence is 13 residues long. V shed 1 base and J shed 8 bases, with 9 bases lying between them. CDR3 region: CASSQGTVDEQFF. CDR3 coding DNA: TGCGCCAGCAGCCAAGGAACGGTCGATGAGCAGTTCTTC.

The rearrangement joins TRBV3-1 to TRBJ1-6; no reliable D call. Germline V lookup: CDR1 LGHDT, CDR2 YNNKEL (reference sequence). This CDR3 is 12 amino acids long. The V end was cut by 4 bases, the J end by 10 bases, with 8 bases between. The DNA of the CDR3 is TGTGCCAGCAGCCCCAGGTACTCACCCCTCCACTTT. It translates to CASSPRYSPLHF.

The chain is built from TRBV20-1 and TRBJ2-7; 12 nucleotides align to TRBD2. The length of the CDR3 is 14 residues. CDR1 is DFQATT and CDR2 is SNEGSKA in the germline V gene (reference sequence). The trim removed 6 bases at V and 3 bases at J, leaving 6 bases unmatched. CDR3: CSARLAGVNYEQYF. Here the CDR3 DNA reads TGCAGTGCCAGACTAGCGGGAGTTAACTACGAGCAGTACTTC.

This clonotype has a handful of counts. The rearrangement joins TRBV10-3 to TRBJ2-2; 7 bases align to TRBD2. Germline V CDR1 and CDR2: ENHRY, SYGVKD. The trim removed 8 bases at V and 2 bases at J, leaving 8 bases unmatched. The CDR3 length is 15 residues. CDR3 sequence (DNA): TGTGCCATCGGTGGCCTAGCGGCTAACACCGGGGAGCTGTTTTTT. As protein: CAIGGLAANTGELFF.

The CDR3 reads CSAADRVATDTQYF. CDR3 nucleotide sequence: TGCAGCGCCGCGGACAGGGTAGCGACAGATACGCAGTATTTT. This chain connects TRBV29-1 to TRBJ2-3, with TRBD1 matching 8 bases. The germline V gene has CDR1 SQVTM and CDR2 ANQGSEA. The CDR3 has 14 amino acids. V trimming: 7 bases; J trimming: 3 bases; junction bases outside the gene matches: 9.

The rearrangement uses TRBV27 and TRBJ2-7, with TRBD2 matching 10 bases. The CDR3 totals 17 residues. Germline V CDR1 and CDR2: MNHEY, SMNVEV (reference sequence). The ends lost 2 bases at V and 4 bases at J; junction bases unmatched: 11. The CDR3: CASSLKGLASKKYEQYF. CDR3 nucleotide sequence: TGTGCCAGCAGTTTAAAGGGACTAGCGTCCAAAAAATACGAGCAGTACTTC.

This rearrangement joins TRBV12-3 or TRBV12-4 to TRBJ1-5, with D possibly matching TRBD1 (6 bases). Trimming stripped 6 bases from V and 4 bases from J, with 13 bases between. The CDR3 length is 14 residues. CDR3 DNA sequence: TGTGCCAGCAGCACTACAGGGATTAATCAGCCCCAGCATTTT. It specifies CASSTTGINQPQHF.

This clonotype appeared a few times. V and J are TRBV29-1 and TRBJ2-5, with 7 bases fitting TRBD1. The J call may be in error: the DNA end matches TRBJ2-7 better. Per germline, CDR1 SQVTM and CDR2 ANQGSEA. CDR3 length: 13 amino acids. CDR3 bases: TGCAGCGCCCGGGACAGAGGAAACAACGAGCAGTACTTC. Translated, it gives CSARDRGNNEQYF.

V gene TRBV7-3 combines with J gene TRBJ1-4, with 8 nucleotides matching TRBD1. The CDR3 totals 15 residues. V dropped 4 bases and J dropped 4; count of bases not matched to a gene: 5. Per germline, CDR1 SGHTA and CDR2 FQGTGA. The CDR3, as DNA: TGTGCCAGCAGCTCTACAGGGGGTAGTAATGAAAAACTGTTTTTT. Translating gives CASSSTGGSNEKLFF.

The rearrangement links TRBV29-1 to TRBJ1-4; D gene unclear. The CDR3 sequence is 14 residues long. In germline, CDR1 is SQVTM, CDR2 ANQGSEA. Trimming removed 2 bases at V and 0 bases at J, with 7 bases between. CDR3 amino acids: CSVEWQSTNEKLFF. The CDR3 region has the DNA TGCAGCGTTGAATGGCAGTCAACTAATGAAAAACTGTTTTTT.

This clonotype was found a few times. The V and J genes are TRBV29-1 and TRBJ2-5; tentatively, D is TRBD2 (5 bases). The better agreement between TRBJ2-1 and the DNA end casts doubt on the J call. Germline V gene lookup returns CDR1 SQVTM and CDR2 ANQGSEA. The CDR3 consists of 12 residues. The DNA of the CDR3 is TGCAGCGTTGCCCCTGAACTAGGGGAGCAGTTCTTC. This translates into CSVAPELGEQFF.

This clonotype came up a few times. The J gene is TRBJ2-5, the V gene TRBV10-1; D might be TRBD1 (6 bases). The end of the DNA fits TRBJ2-1 better, so the J call may be wrong. This CDR3 comprises 12 residues. CDR1 WNHNN and CDR2 SYGVQD come from the germline V gene (reference sequence). The CDR3 DNA sequence: TGCGCCAGCAGCGATAATACAGGGGAGCAGTTCTTC. This gives the protein CASSDNTGEQFF.

The chain has TRBV12-3 or TRBV12-4 and TRBJ2-5; D call uncertain. V shed 2 bases and J shed 2 bases, with 12 bases lying between them. CDR3 size: 15 residues. The CDR3 region is CASSLNVMVQETQYF. Written as DNA, the CDR3 is TGTGCCAGCAGTTTAAATGTGATGGTTCAAGAGACCCAGTACTTC.

This chain joins TRBV5-6 and TRBJ1-1, with D possibly matching TRBD1 (6 bases). Germline-derived CDR1 and CDR2 are SGHDT and YYEEEE. The V end lost 3 bases, the J end lost 2 bases, and 14 bases lay between the germline ends. The CDR3 is 15 amino acids. The CDR3 here is CASSSDSLGNTEAFF. CDR3 DNA: TGTGCCAGCAGCTCGGACAGCTTAGGAAACACTGAAGCTTTCTTT.

There are many counts of this clonotype. Germline is not matched at one junction end, which may reflect a read error. The CDR3 DNA is TGTGCCAGCAACTTATTAGCGGGAGGGCCTAAGACCCAGTACTTC. This sequence encodes CASNLLAGGPKTQYF. The chain carries TRBV11-2 and TRBJ2-5; the match to TRBD2 covers 11 bases. Per the germline V gene, CDR1 is SGHAT and CDR2 is FQNNGV. The CDR3 sequence is 15 residues long.

This clonotype was counted only a few times. A read error may produce the germline difference seen at one junction end. V gene TRBV5-1 combines with J gene TRBJ2-5; 9 bases agree with TRBD2. Germline V gives CDR1 SGHRS, CDR2 YFSETQ. There are 14 residues in the CDR3. DNA of the CDR3: TGTGCCAGCAGCCCGACTAGCGGCGAAGAGACCCAGTACTTC. Protein sequence: CASSPTSGEETQYF.

The chain uses TRBV24-1 and TRBJ2-1; D tentatively fits TRBD1 or TRBD2 (7 bases each). CDR1 is KGHDR and CDR2 is SFDVKD in the germline V gene. The V gene lost 7 bases and the J gene lost 0 bases, with 24 bases spanning the gap. This CDR3 is 19 amino acids long. The CDR3 DNA reads TGTGCCACCAGGGGGGGGGAAATTTCGCCAGGGGGCTCCTACAATGAGCAGTTCTTC. Translating gives CATRGGEISPGGSYNEQFF.